This TCR beta chain emerged from a study of shared clonotypes between healthy human individuals. Sequencing used immunoSEQ multiplex PCR; TCRdb keeps in-frame clones, though not all of them. The sample has around 2.5 million clones, 80% to 95% seen once; the top ten hold approximately 0.35%. This clone was counted a single time. The antigen remains undetermined. V shed 0 bases and J shed 7 bases, with 15 bases lying between them. Germline V lookup: CDR1 SGHAT, CDR2 FQNNGV. This CDR3 has 16 residues. Whole-study findings and limits: It was expected that sequencing depth would affect clonotype sharing among donors.

The sample was naive CD4+ T cells from PBMCs. Subset described: CD45RA+ positively selected. The clonotype originates from a man between 18 and 35 years old in good health. Some clones in this sample may be carry-over from other donors' samples. The V and J genes are TRBV11-2 and TRBJ1-4; D is ambiguous. For the CDR3, the DNA is TGTGCCAGCAGCTTAGATCTGGCAGTAGGAGGTGAAAAACTGTTTTTT. Translation: CASSLDLAVGGEKLFF.